These 32 T cell receptor beta chains were all obtained from the same sample, sequenced in a study of cytomegalovirus exposure and HLA in healthy donors. 13 Jbeta primers and 60 Vbeta primers were used for the PCR. The method was immunoSEQ multiplex PCR; TCRdb's version includes in-frame clones alone and lacks a portion of them. Counted here are 180,000 or so clones, approximately 80% occurring once; the ten biggest clones make up roughly 1.6%. Sequences were obtained from PBMCs. The receptors shown here come from a man aged 18 to 35 in good health and CMV-seronegative.

The chain is built from TRBV5-1 and TRBJ2-3; 15 bases are shared with TRBD2. CDR3 length: 18 amino acids. The V and J ends lost 4 bases and 4 bases, in that order; junction bases with no gene match: 10. CDR1 is SGHRS and CDR2 is YFSETQ in the germline V gene. CDR3 sequence: CASSRTSGRAWGADTQYF. DNA for the CDR3: TGCGCCAGCAGCCGGACTAGCGGGAGGGCTTGGGGAGCAGATACGCAGTATTTT.

The J gene is TRBJ1-1, the V gene TRBV28; D possibly corresponds to TRBD1 (6 bases). CDR3 length: 14 amino acids. Germline CDR1 and CDR2: MDHEN and SYDVKM. With 3 bases removed from V and 11 bases from J, the gap between germline ends came to 19 bases. The CDR3 sequence is CASSLGGGQLRAFF. In DNA, the CDR3 is TGTGCCAGCAGTTTGGGCGGGGGGCAACTTAGGGCTTTCTTT.

The chain employs TRBV28 and TRBJ2-7; 9 nucleotides line up with TRBD1. Losses at the gene ends were 5 bases for V and 3 bases for J; bases not matched to a gene: 8. The CDR3 runs to 15 residues. Germline-derived CDR1 and CDR2 are MDHEN and SYDVKM. The CDR3 DNA reads as TGTGCCAGCAGTCCCCCCCCGGACAGGGGCTACGAGCAGTACTTC. This translates into CASSPPPDRGYEQYF.

The gene calls are TRBV18 and TRBJ2-7, with 8 bases that match TRBD1. The CDR3 contains 13 residues. The V segment lost 0 bases and the J segment 5 bases; nucleotides outside the gene matches: 0. Germline V gives CDR1 KGHSH, CDR2 LQKENI. The CDR3 reads CASSPPDRDEQYF. The CDR3 nucleotides are TGTGCCAGCTCACCACCGGACAGGGACGAGCAGTACTTC.

The chain employs TRBV7-8 and TRBJ2-2, with 7 positions matching TRBD1. The CDR3 contains 17 residues. Trimming cost V 2 bases and J 1 base; bases outside gene matches: 7. Germline loops: CDR1 SGHVS, CDR2 FQNEAQ. The chain's CDR3 is CASSLWLGGENTGELFF. The CDR3 coding sequence is TGTGCCAGCAGCTTATGGTTAGGGGGCGAGAACACCGGGGAGCTGTTTTTT.

This clone was counted between two and nine times. The V call is TRBV11-2, the J call TRBJ2-3; 7 nucleotides align to TRBD2. Germline loops: CDR1 SGHAT, CDR2 FQNNGV. The V segment lost 3 bases and the J segment 4 bases; nucleotides outside the gene matches: 16. The CDR3 sequence is 18 residues long. The CDR3 DNA reads TGTGCCAGCAGCTTGGTCGAGGGAGGGCCTATTCTTCCAGATACGCAGTATTTT. It is translated as CASSLVEGGPILPDTQYF.

This chain connects TRBV13 to TRBJ2-7, with a possible D match to TRBD2 (6 bases). The CDR3 is made up of 14 amino acids. V lost 5 bases, J lost 6 bases, and 17 bases lay in between. The germline CDR1 and CDR2 sequences are PRHDT and FYEKMQ (reference sequence). CDR3 DNA sequence: TGTGCCAGCAGCCTCGCTAGCGAGAGGCGCGAGCAGTACTTC. Translating gives CASSLASERREQYF.

This clone was recorded once. The chain combines TRBV5-1 with TRBJ2-2; 8 positions match TRBD2. The CDR3 covers 15 residues. J lost 5 bases, V lost 5 bases, and 8 bases had no gene match. The germline CDR1 and CDR2 sequences are SGHRS and YFSETQ. The CDR3 DNA reads as TGCGCCAGCAGTGCAGCGGGAGTCGGGACCGGGGAGCTGTTTTTT. This codes for CASSAAGVGTGELFF. Together with reference TRBV5-1 and TRBJ2-2, the CDR3 gives the full variable domain: KAGVTQTPRYLIKTRGQQVTLSCSPISGHRSVSWYQQTPGQGLQFLFEYFSETQRNKGNFPGRFSGRQFSNSRSEMNVSTLELGDSALYLCASSAAGVGTGELFFGEGSRLTVL.

The chain recombines TRBV4-2 with TRBJ1-5, with D possibly TRBD1 on 5 matching bases. Germline V CDR1 and CDR2: LGHNA, YNFKEQ. CDR3 length: 16 residues. Trimming removed 2 bases at V and 0 bases at J, with 11 bases between. The CDR3 DNA is TGTGCCAGCAGCCAAAGACAGACAAGTAGCAATCAGCCCCAGCATTTT. Translated: CASSQRQTSSNQPQHF.

V gene TRBV7-9 combines with J gene TRBJ2-1, with D perhaps TRBD2 (5 bases). This CDR3 spans 15 amino acids. Trimming removed 4 bases at V and 5 bases at J, with 15 bases between. Germline CDR1 SEHNR, CDR2 FQNEAQ (reference sequence). Here the CDR3 reads CASSSLQAEDNEQFF. As DNA, the CDR3 is TGTGCCAGCAGCTCCCTCCAGGCGGAGGACAATGAGCAGTTCTTC.

The CDR3 reads CASSYDPKGGYTF. The CDR3 nucleotides read TGCGCCAGCAGCTATGACCCAAAGGGGGGCTACACCTTC. The rearrangement joins TRBV5-1 to TRBJ1-2; D might be TRBD1 (5 bases). Between the trimmed V and J ends, which lost 3 bases and 8 bases, there was a span of 14 bases. The CDR3 extends over 13 amino acids. The germline gives CDR1 SGHRS, CDR2 YFSETQ.

The genes are TRBV30 and TRBJ1-2; TRBD1 aligns across 8 bases. CDR3 length: 14 amino acids. Per the germline V gene, CDR1 is GTSNPN and CDR2 is SVGIG (reference sequence). J lost 6 bases, V lost 0 bases, and 6 bases had no gene match. CDR3 loop: CAWSVNRGVDGYTF. The DNA for the CDR3 is TGTGCCTGGAGTGTTAACAGGGGGGTCGATGGCTACACCTTC.

The J gene is TRBJ1-1, the V gene TRBV7-9; 7 bases line up with TRBD1. The J segment lost 11 bases and the V segment lost 4 bases, leaving 7 bases of the junction unmatched. CDR3 length equals 12 residues. CDR1 is SEHNR and CDR2 is FQNEAQ in the germline V gene (reference sequence). This chain's CDR3 is CASSSQGGSAFF. The DNA for the CDR3 is TGTGCCAGCAGCTCGCAGGGGGGCTCCGCTTTCTTT.

CDR3 in DNA: TGCGCCAGCAGCGGGGAGGGATCTAGCTACACCTTC. It is translated as CASSGEGSSYTF. The chain joins TRBV5-1 to TRBJ1-2; no definite D call. CDR1 is SGHRS and CDR2 is YFSETQ in the germline V gene. Trimming left V 4 bases short and J 9 bases short, with 13 bases between. This CDR3 is 12 amino acids long.

A note on this clone: Other DNA sequences in this sample translate to the same CDR3. The CDR3 bases are TGTGCCACCAGCAGAGGTACAGGGGACTACGAGCAGTACTTC. Protein sequence: CATSRGTGDYEQYF. This chain connects TRBV15 to TRBJ2-7; 7 bases align to TRBD1. Germline CDR1 LNHNV, CDR2 YYDKDF (reference sequence). V lost 1 base to trimming and J lost 3 bases; unmatched junction nucleotides: 3. This CDR3 region has 14 residues.

The V call is TRBV7-9, the J call TRBJ1-3; possible D gene TRBD1, 5 bases. Germline V lookup: CDR1 SEHNR, CDR2 FQNEAQ (reference sequence). Deletions cut 4 bases from V and 2 bases from J, with 9 bases between. CDR3 size: 14 residues. The chain's CDR3 is CASSSGPAGNTIYF. CDR3 DNA sequence: TGTGCCAGCAGCTCAGGGCCAGCTGGAAACACCATATATTTT.

There are a few counts of this clone. The chain employs TRBV6-4 and TRBJ2-1; 7 bases are shared with TRBD2. This CDR3 has 13 residues. The V gene's germline CDR1 is MRHNA and CDR2 SNTAGT. J lost 5 bases, V lost 10 bases, and 8 bases had no gene match. Written as DNA, the CDR3 is TGTGCCACGGGACGGGGGGTACACAATGAGCAGTTCTTC. It translates to CATGRGVHNEQFF.

This clone turned up a few times. The CDR3 region has the DNA TGTGCCGGGGAGACAGGCGAAAACACTGAAGCTTTCTTT. Translating gives CAGETGENTEAFF. The chain uses TRBV7-9 and TRBJ1-1, with D perhaps matching TRBD1 (6 bases). V was cut by 11 bases and J by 2 bases, with 15 bases left in between. Germline CDR1 SEHNR, CDR2 FQNEAQ (reference sequence). The CDR3 is made up of 13 amino acids.

The chain's CDR3 is CASSNDRGLEQYF. For the CDR3, the DNA is TGCGCCAGCAGTAATGACAGGGGCCTGGAGCAGTACTTC. The chain joins TRBV4-1 to TRBJ2-7; 8 nucleotides align to TRBD1. CDR1 is MGHRA, CDR2 YSYEKL, per germline. The V segment lost 6 bases and the J segment 7 bases; nucleotides outside the gene matches: 8. CDR3 length: 13 residues.

This chain links TRBV7-2 with TRBJ2-1; TRBD1 matches 9 bases. Germline CDR1 is SGHTA and CDR2 is FQGNSA. This CDR3 has 17 amino acids. The trim removed 1 base at V and 2 bases at J, leaving 6 bases unmatched. The CDR3 DNA is TGTGCCAGCAGCTTAGGGGGCCGGGACAGGGCCTACAATGAGCAGTTCTTC. Translated, it gives CASSLGGRDRAYNEQFF.

The rearrangement links TRBV25-1 to TRBJ2-1, with TRBD2 identical over 8 bases. CDR1 is MGHDK, CDR2 SYGVNS, per germline. The CDR3 length is 14 residues. V gave up 5 bases and J gave up 8 bases; unmatched junction bases: 8. CDR3 sequence (DNA): TGTGCCAGCAGTCCCCGGGAGGGGTACGATGAGCAGTTCTTC. Translating it yields CASSPREGYDEQFF.

The V and J genes are TRBV5-1 and TRBJ1-4, with 11 nucleotides matching TRBD1. CDR1 is SGHRS, CDR2 YFSETQ, per germline. The CDR3 spans 17 residues. The J segment lost 1 base and the V segment lost 2 bases, leaving 4 bases of the junction unmatched. CDR3 amino acids: CASSFGQGAVTNEKLFF. CDR3 coding DNA: TGCGCCAGCAGCTTCGGACAGGGGGCCGTAACTAATGAAAAACTGTTTTTT.

The chain joins TRBV5-6 to TRBJ2-7; a possible D gene is TRBD1 (5 bases). Trimming removed 1 base from V and 2 bases from J, with 22 bases in between. There are 18 residues in the CDR3. Germline V gives CDR1 SGHDT, CDR2 YYEEEE. DNA for the CDR3: TGTGCCAGCAGCTTGAGGGTCTCGGTCCCAGGGTGGACCTACGAGCAGTACTTC. This translates into CASSLRVSVPGWTYEQYF.

The sample holds one count of this clone. The chain carries TRBV19 and TRBJ2-7; D remains ambiguous. The CDR3 is 19 amino acids. CDR1 is LNHDA and CDR2 is SQIVND in the germline V gene (reference sequence). V was shortened by 5 bases and J by 0 bases, with 26 bases between the two germline ends. The chain's CDR3 is CASSLRALLLSESSYEQYF. The CDR3 DNA sequence: TGTGCCAGTAGTCTCCGAGCCCTCCTACTAAGCGAAAGCTCCTACGAGCAGTACTTC.

The gene calls are TRBV7-2 and TRBJ2-7, with TRBD1 matching over 10 bases. V shed 1 base, J shed 2 bases, and the junction held 2 bases outside the gene matches. The CDR3 sequence is 15 residues long. Germline V gives CDR1 SGHTA, CDR2 FQGNSA. The CDR3 loop reads CASSLGTGGPYEQYF. The CDR3 nucleotides read TGTGCCAGCAGCTTAGGGACAGGGGGTCCCTACGAGCAGTACTTC. The variable domain in full, with the rest retrieved from reference TRBV7-2 and TRBJ2-7, is GAGVSQSPSNKVTEKGKDVELRCDPISGHTALYWYRQSLGQGLEFLIYFQGNSAPDKSGLPSDRFSAERTGGSVSTLTIQRTQQEDSAVYLCASSLGTGGPYEQYFGPGTRLTVT.

This rearrangement joins TRBV5-1 to TRBJ1-2, with D uncertain. The CDR3 covers 14 residues. V was shortened by 0 bases and J by 2 bases, with 8 bases between the two germline ends. Germline loops: CDR1 SGHRS, CDR2 YFSETQ. CDR3 in DNA: TGCGCCAGCAGCTTGGGCCCGGGAAACTATGGCTACACCTTC. Translation: CASSLGPGNYGYTF.

J is TRBJ2-3 and V is TRBV4-1; 7 bases are a match to TRBD2. Germline-derived CDR1 and CDR2 are MGHRA and YSYEKL. V lost 4 bases to trimming and J lost 14 bases; unmatched junction nucleotides: 21. The CDR3 consists of 16 residues. DNA for the CDR3: TGCGCCAGCAGCCGAGAGGCGGGAGCCACAAGTGATTGCCCGTATTTT. Amino acid sequence: CASSREAGATSDCPYF.

This clone was seen just once. The chain joins TRBV6-1 to TRBJ2-7, with TRBD2 identical over 9 bases. The CDR3 consists of 16 residues. V gave up 0 bases and J gave up 2 bases; unmatched junction bases: 5. Per the germline V gene, CDR1 is MNHNS and CDR2 is SASEGT. CDR3 coding DNA: TGTGCCAGCAGTGAAGCGATCTTAGCGGGGGCCTACGAGCAGTACTTC. It is translated as CASSEAILAGAYEQYF.

This clone occurred a few times. This rearrangement joins TRBV5-1 to TRBJ2-5, with 7 bases matching TRBD2. The germline V gene has CDR1 SGHRS and CDR2 YFSETQ. With 5 bases clipped from V and 5 bases from J, the junction kept 15 bases outside the gene matches. The CDR3 runs 16 residues. CDR3 residues: CASRPSLAALGETQYF. CDR3 nucleotides: TGCGCCAGCAGGCCTTCTCTAGCGGCCCTAGGGGAGACCCAGTACTTC. Full variable domain (outside the CDR3, taken from reference TRBV5-1 and TRBJ2-5): KAGVTQTPRYLIKTRGQQVTLSCSPISGHRSVSWYQQTPGQGLQFLFEYFSETQRNKGNFPGRFSGRQFSNSRSEMNVSTLELGDSALYLCASRPSLAALGETQYFGPGTRLLVL.

The J gene is TRBJ2-7, the V gene TRBV6-5; D might be TRBD2 (5 bases). This CDR3 is 13 amino acids long. Germline lookup yields CDR1 MNHEY and CDR2 SVGAGI. Trimming took 4 bases from V and 7 from J, leaving 14 bases between them. CDR3 amino acids: CASSSLPRGEQYF. The DNA for the CDR3 is TGTGCCAGCAGTTCCCTCCCGCGAGGGGAGCAGTACTTC.

This clone was observed a handful of times. The chain recombines TRBV5-1 with TRBJ1-6, with 7 nucleotides matching TRBD1. Germline CDR1 SGHRS, CDR2 YFSETQ. This CDR3 spans 17 amino acids. After removal of 8 bases from V and 5 bases from J, the junction contained 16 bases not matched to a gene. The CDR3, as DNA: TGCGCCAGGGTTTTCGGGCCGGGACAGAACAATAATTCACCCCTCCACTTT. Translated, it gives CARVFGPGQNNNSPLHF.

This chain uses TRBV12-5 with TRBJ1-2; no reliable D call. CDR3 length equals 12 residues. Deletions cut 2 bases from V and 4 bases from J, with 5 bases between. Germline CDR1 and CDR2: LGHNT and FRNRAP. This CDR3 reads CASGLPSYGYTF. The CDR3, as DNA: TGTGCTAGTGGTTTGCCGAGCTATGGCTACACCTTC.